A single TCR beta chain is shown here with its context. The data belong to a study of control samples from healthy donors and cancer patients. The repertoire was sequenced with immunoSEQ multiplex PCR; TCRdb's copy has only in-frame clones and lacks some. The table shows some 130,000 clones, with 92% occurring only once. V shed 4 bases and J shed 6 bases, with 13 bases lying between them. This CDR3 region has 14 residues. Germline V gene data show CDR1 as MDHEN and CDR2 as SYDVKM. Source material: blood. The chain carries TRBV28 and TRBJ1-5, with no clear D. The receptor comes from a woman between 50 and 59 years old in good health. The CDR3 loop reads CASSSRRPRQPQHF. The CDR3 DNA is TGTGCCAGCAGTTCCCGCAGGCCACGTCAGCCCCAGCATTTT.